A selection of T cell receptor beta chains follows, all from one sample in a study of circulating and synovial CD4+ cells in juvenile arthritis. Profiling relied on immunoSEQ multiplex PCR, and the TCRdb table lists in-frame clones only, not all of them. The data contain approximately 36,000 clones, 94% of them seen just once; the ten biggest clones take up approximately 0.7%. Sequenced: CD4+ T cells from blood. All receptors come from a human donor with juvenile idiopathic arthritis. Both conserved end residues are part of each CDR3. D genes are given only for firm matches. A row's size may be missing; if present it is once, few, many or a size class.

d_gene: TRBD1
j_gene: TRBJ2-5
v_gene: TRBV7-2
abundance: NA
CDR3nt: TGTGCCAGCAGCTTATCGACAGGGAAGACCCAGTACTTC
CDR3aa: CASSLSTGKTQYF

d_gene: NA
j_gene: TRBJ2-2
v_gene: TRBV6-5
abundance: once
CDR3nt: TGTGCCAGCAGATCCGGGACATCAGGGACCGGGGAGCTGTTTTTT
CDR3aa: CASRSGTSGTGELFF

d_gene: TRBD2
j_gene: TRBJ2-7
v_gene: TRBV7-8
abundance: NA
CDR3nt: TGTGCCAGCAGCTCTGCCGGGACTAGGAGGACCTACGAGCAGTACTTC
CDR3aa: CASSSAGTRRTYEQYF

d_gene: NA
j_gene: TRBJ1-1
v_gene: TRBV5-1
abundance: NA
CDR3nt: TGCGCCAGCAGCTTACACCGGGAGGTCTGGACGAACACTGAAGCTTTCTTT
CDR3aa: CASSLHREVWTNTEAFF

d_gene: NA
j_gene: TRBJ1-3
v_gene: TRBV5-1
abundance: once
CDR3nt: TGCGCCAGCAGCCCTCGTGAGGGCTCCGGAAACACCATATATTTT
CDR3aa: CASSPREGSGNTIYF

d_gene: TRBD2
j_gene: TRBJ2-3
v_gene: TRBV5-1
abundance: NA
CDR3nt: TGCGCCAGCACCCCTCCCTGGGGACTAGCTTCCGATACGCAGTATTTT
CDR3aa: CASTPPWGLASDTQYF

d_gene: TRBD1
j_gene: TRBJ1-5
v_gene: TRBV5-5
abundance: NA
CDR3nt: TGTGCCAGCAGCGCCCGACAGGGGAGGCTGAATAGCAATCAGCCCCAGCATTTT
CDR3aa: CASSARQGRLNSNQPQHF

d_gene: NA
j_gene: TRBJ1-6
v_gene: TRBV6-1
abundance: NA
CDR3nt: TGTGCCAGCAATACCTTCTACAGGGACAATTCCCCCCTCCACTTT
CDR3aa: CASNTFYRDNSPLHF

d_gene: TRBD1
j_gene: TRBJ2-1
v_gene: TRBV5-1
abundance: NA
CDR3nt: TGCGCCAGCAGCTTGGGCTGGGACAGATCCCACAATGAGCAGTTCTTC
CDR3aa: CASSLGWDRSHNEQFF

d_gene: NA
j_gene: TRBJ1-2
v_gene: TRBV7-9
abundance: NA
CDR3nt: TGTGCCATCCCGGGGGTAGGACACTATGGCTACACCTTC
CDR3aa: CAIPGVGHYGYTF

d_gene: NA
j_gene: TRBJ1-6
v_gene: TRBV18
abundance: NA
CDR3nt: TGTGCCAGCTCACCACCTGGGGGGAATTCACCCCTCCACTTT
CDR3aa: CASSPPGGNSPLHF

d_gene: TRBD1
j_gene: TRBJ1-6
v_gene: TRBV2
abundance: NA
CDR3nt: TGTGCCAGCCGACGGGACAGGGTTAATTCCCCCCTCCACTTT
CDR3aa: CASRRDRVNSPLHF

d_gene: NA
j_gene: TRBJ1-2
v_gene: TRBV6-5
abundance: NA
CDR3nt: TGTGCCAGCAGATTCGGACAGTTCTATGGCTACACCTTC
CDR3aa: CASRFGQFYGYTF

d_gene: NA
j_gene: TRBJ1-1
v_gene: TRBV7-2
abundance: NA
CDR3nt: TGTGCCAGCAGTGGGAGGGGGAACACTGAAGCTTTCTTT
CDR3aa: CASSGRGNTEAFF

d_gene: TRBD1
j_gene: TRBJ1-2
v_gene: TRBV9
abundance: NA
CDR3nt: TGTGCCAGCAGCGCAGGACAGGACTATGGCTACACCTTC
CDR3aa: CASSAGQDYGYTF